What follows are 29 T cell receptor beta chains derived from one specimen sequenced in a study of T cells after yellow fever vaccination. TCRdb fed the 5' RACE reads into MiXCR, producing one record per CDR3 protein. The repertoire includes some 350,000 distinct CDR3 sequences, 11% of them detected once, and more than 15% sits in the top ten. Sequencing was performed on PBMCs, taken on the day of the first yellow fever vaccination. The source of these receptors is a man aged 18-30 years who received the YFV17D yellow fever vaccine.

This clonotype has more than one count but fewer than ten. V is TRBV5-1 and J is TRBJ2-5; D is possibly TRBD2 (5 bases). Trimming stripped 1 base from V and 5 bases from J, with 12 bases between. The germline gives CDR1 SGHRS, CDR2 YFSETQ. This CDR3 has 14 amino acids. This chain's CDR3 is CASSLKRPGETQYF. CDR3 DNA sequence: TGCGCCAGCAGCTTGAAGCGTCCGGGGGAGACCCAGTACTTC.

This clonotype was recorded a few times. The chain couples TRBV5-1 to TRBJ1-1; D is undetermined. Germline values: CDR1 SGHRS, CDR2 YFSETQ. The CDR3 spans 13 residues. V was clipped by 2 bases and J by 5 bases, with 10 bases between them. CDR3 bases: TGCGCCAGCAGCTTTACGGTGGATACTGAAGCTTTCTTT. Amino acids: CASSFTVDTEAFF.

CDR3 nucleotide sequence: TGTGCCAGCAGCTTACGACATACGCAGTATTTT. This translates into CASSLRHTQYF. This chain links TRBV7-2 with TRBJ2-3; D uncertain. Germline V gene sequence: CDR1 SGHTA, CDR2 FQGNSA. The germline V and J ends were trimmed by 2 bases and 7 bases, with 4 bases remaining between them. The CDR3 is 11 amino acids.

The chain recombines TRBV5-6 with TRBJ2-4; D is ambiguous. The CDR3 totals 13 residues. Trimming left V 0 bases short and J 2 bases short, with 3 bases between. Germline V gene sequence: CDR1 SGHDT, CDR2 YYEEEE. The CDR3 DNA sequence: TGTGCCAGCAGCTTGGCCCCCAAAAACATTCAGTACTTC. Its protein is CASSLAPKNIQYF.

This clonotype was counted between two and nine times. CDR3 residues: CASSDSAGDGDTQYF. As DNA, the CDR3 is TGTGCCAGCAGTGACTCGGCGGGGGATGGGGATACGCAGTATTTT. The chain joins TRBV25-1 to TRBJ2-3, with 7 bases lining up with TRBD2. The CDR3 loop spans 15 amino acids. V was clipped by 3 bases and J by 6 bases; unmatched bases: 9. CDR1 is MGHDK and CDR2 is SYGVNS in the germline V gene.

The V call is TRBV7-8, the J call TRBJ2-1, with TRBD2 as a possible D gene (7 bases). V was cut by 7 bases and J by 7 bases, with 17 bases left in between. Germline lookup yields CDR1 SGHVS and CDR2 FQNEAQ. The CDR3 has 14 amino acids. CDR3 sequence reads: CASNLSGGLNEQFF. The CDR3 coding sequence is TGTGCCAGCAACTTGTCGGGGGGCCTGAATGAGCAGTTCTTC.

The V gene is TRBV12-5, the J gene TRBJ2-7, with D perhaps matching TRBD1 (5 bases). Per the germline V gene, CDR1 is LGHNT and CDR2 is FRNRAP. V gave up 6 bases and J gave up 6 bases, with 12 bases separating them. This CDR3 comprises 12 residues. CDR3 coding DNA: TGTGCTAGTGGGGGGCGGTTACTCGAGCAGTACTTC. This gives the protein CASGGRLLEQYF.

This clonotype appeared a few times. The chain recombines TRBV6-5 with TRBJ1-1; no clear D gene. CDR1 and CDR2 from the germline V gene are MNHEY and SVGAGI. CDR3 size: 14 residues. Between the trimmed V and J ends, which lost 2 bases and 0 bases, there was a span of 7 bases. Here the CDR3 reads CASSYAGMNTEAFF. CDR3 nucleotide sequence: TGTGCCAGCAGTTACGCAGGAATGAACACTGAAGCTTTCTTT.

This clonotype was found a few times. The DNA of the CDR3 is TGTGCCAGCAGTTCCCGACAGGGCGCCTATGGCTACACCTTC. It encodes CASSSRQGAYGYTF. The V gene is TRBV27, the J gene TRBJ1-2; 7 nucleotides match TRBD1. J gave up 4 bases and V 4 bases, and 6 bases lay outside the gene matches. Per germline, CDR1 MNHEY and CDR2 SMNVEV (reference sequence). This CDR3 has 14 amino acids.

There are many counts of this clonotype. V usage is TRBV5-1 and J usage is TRBJ2-2, with 7 bases that match TRBD2. CDR1 is SGHRS, CDR2 YFSETQ, per germline. Trimming removed 4 bases from V and 6 bases from J; junction bases left unmatched: 9. This CDR3 is 15 amino acids long. CDR3 amino acids: CASSDGLVGSGELFF. For the CDR3, the DNA is TGCGCCAGCAGCGATGGACTAGTAGGATCCGGGGAGCTGTTTTTT.

The J gene is TRBJ1-6, the V gene TRBV5-1; TRBD1 matches 7 bases. Germline loops: CDR1 SGHRS, CDR2 YFSETQ. The trim removed 3 bases at V and 14 bases at J, leaving 17 bases unmatched. The CDR3 length is 16 residues. CDR3 DNA: TGCGCCAGCAGCTCTACCGCGGACAGGACGGACGGGGCCCTCCACTTT. Translated, it gives CASSSTADRTDGALHF.

The rearrangement joins TRBV20-1 to TRBJ2-7; 9 bases are shared with TRBD2. CDR1 DFQATT and CDR2 SNEGSKA come from the germline V gene (reference sequence). V trimming: 2 bases; J trimming: 5 bases; junction bases outside the gene matches: 10. The CDR3 has 15 amino acids. CDR3 in DNA: TGCAGTGCTAGATCAGAGCGGGGGGTAGGCAACGAGCAGTACTTC. Protein sequence: CSARSERGVGNEQYF.

The chain combines TRBV5-1 with TRBJ1-2; D may be TRBD1 (6 bases). The CDR3 runs 16 residues. CDR1 is SGHRS and CDR2 is YFSETQ in the germline V gene. The germline V and J ends were trimmed by 4 bases and 4 bases, with 20 bases remaining between them. The CDR3 DNA sequence: TGCGCCAGCAGCGAGGGGGGGCAGGTGCAATCCTATGGCTACACCTTC. Translating gives CASSEGGQVQSYGYTF.

This clonotype was found a few times. The chain joins TRBV7-9 to TRBJ2-7; D remains ambiguous. CDR3 length: 13 amino acids. The germline V gene encodes CDR1 SEHNR and CDR2 FQNEAQ (reference sequence). The ends were cut back, 5 bases at V and 4 bases at J, with 12 bases in the middle. As DNA, the CDR3 is TGTGCCAGCAGCCCCAGAGGCCTATACGAGCAGTACTTC. It yields the protein CASSPRGLYEQYF.

There are a few counts of this clonotype. The chain recombines TRBV20-1 with TRBJ2-5; 9 bases agree with TRBD2. V trimming: 6 bases; J trimming: 4 bases; junction bases outside the gene matches: 9. The germline gives CDR1 DFQATT, CDR2 SNEGSKA (reference sequence). The CDR3 consists of 14 residues. The CDR3 DNA is TGCAGTGCGCCCAGCGGGGGGCGGGGAGAGACCCAGTACTTC. It translates to CSAPSGGRGETQYF.

The chain joins TRBV19 to TRBJ1-2; the D is unclear. V lost 1 base, J lost 3 bases, and 12 bases lay in between. Germline assignment: CDR1 LNHDA and CDR2 SQIVND (reference sequence). The CDR3 is 15 residues long. In DNA form, the CDR3 reads TGTGCCAGTAGTATAGCCCGGGATCCGGACTATGGCTACACCTTC. It specifies CASSIARDPDYGYTF. Variable domain in full (rest from reference TRBV19 and TRBJ1-2): DGGITQSPKYLFRKEGQNVTLSCEQNLNHDAMYWYRQDPGQGLRLIYYSQIVNDFQKGDIAEGYSVSREKKESFPLTVTSAQKNPTAFYLCASSIARDPDYGYTFGSGTRLTVV.

V is TRBV20-1 and J is TRBJ2-3; D is perhaps TRBD2 (7 bases). This CDR3 is 15 amino acids long. V was pared by 3 bases and J by 1 base, with 14 bases between. Germline V gene sequence: CDR1 DFQATT, CDR2 SNEGSKA (reference sequence). CDR3 residues: CSASGGAGGTDTQYF. CDR3 sequence (DNA): TGCAGTGCTAGTGGGGGGGCCGGTGGCACAGATACGCAGTATTTT.

This clonotype showed up just a few times. The rearrangement links TRBV7-2 to TRBJ2-5; D gene ambiguous. The CDR3 contains 16 residues. Trimming stripped 3 bases from V and 4 bases from J, with 18 bases between. Per the germline V gene, CDR1 is SGHTA and CDR2 is FQGNSA. The CDR3: CASSFQAVTMLETQYF. In nucleotides, the CDR3 is TGTGCCAGCAGCTTTCAGGCGGTGACGATGTTAGAGACCCAGTACTTC.

This chain uses TRBV10-3 with TRBJ2-7; TRBD1 matches 8 bases. This CDR3 contains 13 residues. The V gene end was trimmed by 5 bases and the J gene end by 2 bases; junction bases not matched to a gene: 2. Per the germline V gene, CDR1 is ENHRY and CDR2 is SYGVKD. The DNA for the CDR3 is TGTGCCATCAGTACGACAGGGGCCTACGAGCAGTACGTC. Residues: CAISTTGAYEQYV.

This clonotype was observed a few times. This chain links TRBV9 with TRBJ2-3, with D perhaps matching TRBD2 (5 bases). Per germline, CDR1 SGDLS and CDR2 YYNGEE. The CDR3 has 14 residues. Between the trimmed V and J ends, which lost 0 bases and 4 bases, there was a span of 9 bases. Here the CDR3 DNA reads TGTGCCAGCAGCGTAGCGGGGAGTGCAGATACGCAGTATTTT. It specifies CASSVAGSADTQYF.

This clonotype was detected a few times. The CDR3 nucleotides are TGTGCCAGCAGCCAAGCTGCAGGCTACACCTTC. Translated, it gives CASSQAAGYTF. The chain has TRBV3-1 and TRBJ1-2; D is undetermined. The V end was cut by 1 base, the J end by 8 bases, with 5 bases between. The CDR3 spans 11 residues. The germline CDR1 and CDR2 sequences are LGHDT and YNNKEL (reference sequence).

This clonotype has more than one count but fewer than ten. V usage is TRBV9 and J usage is TRBJ2-5; possibly TRBD1 for D (6 bases). The CDR3 sequence is 15 residues long. V was trimmed by 2 bases and J by 4 bases, leaving 15 bases between them. The V gene's germline CDR1 is SGDLS and CDR2 YYNGEE. For the CDR3, the DNA is TGTGCCAGCAGCGTTGGGGGCCCCCACCCAGAGACCCAGTACTTC. Translation: CASSVGGPHPETQYF.

The chain joins TRBV19 to TRBJ2-1, with 10 bases aligning to TRBD2. CDR3 size: 14 residues. Germline values: CDR1 LNHDA, CDR2 SQIVND (reference sequence). J was trimmed by 7 bases and V by 7 bases; bases with no gene match: 7. The CDR3 here is CASTPGTSANEQFF. CDR3 sequence (DNA): TGTGCCAGTACCCCCGGGACTAGCGCAAATGAGCAGTTCTTC.

This clonotype was found many times. The chain joins TRBV7-2 to TRBJ1-1, with D unresolved. The CDR3 has 13 amino acids. CDR1 SGHTA and CDR2 FQGNSA come from the germline V gene. The ends were cut back, 3 bases at V and 0 bases at J, with 5 bases in the middle. Here the CDR3 reads CASSLFMNTEAFF. In DNA, the CDR3 is TGTGCCAGCAGCTTGTTTATGAACACTGAAGCTTTCTTT.

The J gene is TRBJ1-4, the V gene TRBV5-1, with D unresolved. The V gene's germline CDR1 is SGHRS and CDR2 YFSETQ. V was clipped by 4 bases and J by 6 bases, with 13 bases between them. This CDR3 has 14 residues. CDR3 residues: CASSRYGGDEKLFF. In nucleotides, the CDR3 is TGCGCCAGCAGCCGTTACGGCGGGGATGAAAAACTGTTTTTT. The full variable domain, in which reference TRBV5-1 and TRBJ1-4 provide the parts outside the CDR3, is KAGVTQTPRYLIKTRGQQVTLSCSPISGHRSVSWYQQTPGQGLQFLFEYFSETQRNKGNFPGRFSGRQFSNSRSEMNVSTLELGDSALYLCASSRYGGDEKLFFGSGTQLSVL.

This clonotype came up a few times. The chain carries TRBV12-3 or TRBV12-4 and TRBJ2-1, with 8 bases identical to TRBD1. The CDR3 spans 17 residues. Unmatched junction bases numbered 15, after V lost 4 bases and J lost 7 bases. The CDR3 DNA reads TGTGCCAGCAGTTGGGTCCCGCCAGGGGGCCCTACTAATGAGCAGTTCTTC. It yields the protein CASSWVPPGGPTNEQFF.

The chain couples TRBV18 to TRBJ1-1; a possible D gene is TRBD1 (6 bases). The ends were cut back, 1 base at V and 4 bases at J, with 22 bases in the middle. The CDR3 runs 18 residues. In germline, CDR1 is KGHSH, CDR2 LQKENI. The CDR3, as DNA: TGTGCCAGCTCACCACAGGTTTCAGGACAGAGGTCGGGCACTGAAGCTTTCTTT. Translated: CASSPQVSGQRSGTEAFF. Based on the CDR3 plus reference TRBV18 and TRBJ1-1, the full variable domain is NAGVMQNPRHLVRRRGQEARLRCSPMKGHSHVYWYRQLPEEGLKFMVYLQKENIIDESGMPKERFSAEFPKEGPSILRIQQVVRGDSAAYFCASSPQVSGQRSGTEAFFGQGTRLTVV.

The rearrangement joins TRBV20-1 to TRBJ1-1; D unclear. CDR1 and CDR2 from the germline V gene are DFQATT and SNEGSKA (reference sequence). The CDR3 loop spans 16 amino acids. V was clipped by 6 bases and J by 0 bases, with 20 bases between them. The CDR3, as DNA: TGCAGTGCCCGTAGGCGAAGAGGCCTTATGAACACTGAAGCTTTCTTT. Translated, it gives CSARRRRGLMNTEAFF.

The chain carries TRBV6-1 and TRBJ1-6; unclear D gene. V was clipped by 6 bases and J by 6 bases, with 15 bases between them. The germline V gene encodes CDR1 MNHNS and CDR2 SASEGT. CDR3 length equals 15 residues. CDR3 nucleotide sequence: TGTGCCAGCAGAAACATAGTACGGCTTAATTCACCCCTCCACTTT. This codes for CASRNIVRLNSPLHF.